This record covers a single T cell receptor (beta chain). Its target is unknown. A much bigger clone sits one base away, suggesting this may be a read error. The germline gives CDR1 SGHRS, CDR2 YFSETQ. The CDR3 has 15 amino acids. J lost 5 bases, V lost 4 bases, and 3 bases had no gene match. This record comes from a study of tumor-infiltrating lymphocytes in primary liver carcinoma. Turning to the study itself: Samples gave roughly 3.65 to 8 million productive TCRbeta reads, similar across tissue types. Study observations and caveats: Tumor top-250-clone fraction significantly exceeded that of blood (p = 0.039).

Germline DNA was also extracted, while the blood RNA originated from unsorted whole blood. Patients in the cohort were treatment-naive and living with chronic HBV infection. Prior to the surgical procedure, roughly 4.3 milliliters of peripheral blood were collected. The researchers produced TCR beta cDNA from around 0.5 ug total RNA with a constant-region primer. Libraries for TCR beta were built through three nested multiplex PCR rounds, which together made up a slightly modified ARM-PCR procedure. TRBV1-TRBV30 forward primers paired with a C-beta reverse primer were used in the first two PCR rounds, which ran approximately 10 cycles each. In TCRdb, the multiplex PCR reads were re-called with MiXCR into one record per CDR3 protein. The table records about 330,000 distinct CDR3 sequences, 65% of them present only once.

V usage is TRBV5-1 and J usage is TRBJ2-5; 15 nucleotides line up with TRBD2. The sequencing sample was made of peripheral blood. The receptor was derived from a man in his forties with primary liver carcinoma and hepatitis B virus infection. CDR3 sequence (DNA): TGCGCCAGCAGCGCCGGACTAGCGGGAGGGGAGACCCAGTACTTC. This encodes CASSAGLAGGETQYF.